This T cell receptor (beta chain) was retrieved from a study of blood T cell repertoires in COVID-19. Germline V gene data show CDR1 as MNHEY and CDR2 as SVGAGI. The V gene end was trimmed by 4 bases and the J gene end by 6 bases; junction bases not matched to a gene: 11. The CDR3 is 16 residues long. TCRdb keeps only in-frame clones here, not all; method: immunoSEQ multiplex PCR. The sample has around 120,000 clones, about 85% seen once; the top ten hold about 11%. The sample taken for sequencing was peripheral blood. The sequence came from a man older than 75 with acute or convalescent COVID-19. V and J are TRBV6-5 and TRBJ1-5; 8 bases line up with TRBD1. The CDR3 is CASSSTRLQGAQPQHF. In nucleotides, the CDR3 is TGTGCCAGCAGTTCCACTAGACTCCAGGGGGCTCAGCCCCAGCATTTT.